This T cell receptor beta chain emerged from a study of blood T cell repertoires in COVID-19. Study information: Donors in the United States, Italy and Spain gave samples during acute or convalescent COVID-19. T cells, B-cell-depleted T cells, or PBMCs supplied cDNA or gDNA.

Germline-derived CDR1 and CDR2 are KGHSH and LQKENI. The CDR3 is 17 residues long. The V segment lost 3 bases and the J segment 0 bases; nucleotides outside the gene matches: 9. Per the original data handling: Scientists estimated how many nucleated cells there were by amplifying reference gene primers. Clones were read by immunoSEQ multiplex PCR, and TCRdb kept only the in-frame ones, dropping some. V, J and clone size are those of that table, while D and trimming were read from the DNA. The table has 68,000 or so clones, 60% to 85% seen once. The chain carries TRBV18 and TRBJ1-1; 8 bases map to TRBD1. The origin of this receptor is a human donor in a cohort sampled during active COVID-19. What was sequenced was peripheral blood. In DNA, the CDR3 is TGTGCCAGCTCACCCCAGGGGAACAGGGGGATGAACACTGAAGCTTTCTTT. This translates into CASSPQGNRGMNTEAFF.